The following is a T cell receptor (beta chain) sequence with its context. This sample was taken from a study of blood T cell repertoires in COVID-19. Study-level information: Acute-phase and convalescent COVID-19 samples originated in the United States, Italy and Spain.

The CDR3 covers 12 residues. V dropped 6 bases and J dropped 7 bases, with 7 bases sitting between them. Here immunoSEQ multiplex PCR was the method, and the copy in TCRdb shows in-frame clones only, minus some. The table records about 160,000 clones, 65% to 85% of them present only once. This clonotype was obtained from a woman aged 80 or over with active or convalescent COVID-19. The sequencing input was peripheral blood. The chain combines TRBV12-3 or TRBV12-4 with TRBJ1-6; D not certain. The CDR3 is CASRGGNSPLHF. The CDR3 nucleotides are TGTGCCAGCAGAGGCGGGAATTCACCCCTCCACTTT.